This TCR beta chain was profiled in a study of blood T cells in healthy people across ages. Germline assignment: CDR1 SGHRS and CDR2 YFSETQ. Trimming cost V 0 bases and J 5 bases; bases outside gene matches: 7. The length of the CDR3 is 15 residues. A J-beta primer mix and a sample-barcoded 5' primer were used in a second PCR of about 7 to 12 cycles. TCRdb recomputed calls from the 5' RACE reads with MiXCR, one row per CDR3 protein. Found here are approximately 800,000 distinct CDR3 sequences, roughly 25% of them singletons; the top ten hold under 4.5%. This clonotype appeared a few times. This sample also belongs to another study, concerning T cells of mothers and their children.

The receptor's source is a boy between 10 and 17 years old in good health. V usage is TRBV5-1 and J usage is TRBJ2-7, with 8 bases fitting TRBD1. Sequencing used blood. CDR3 in amino acids: CASSLGGRGLDEQYF. The CDR3 DNA reads TGCGCCAGCAGCTTGGGAGGCAGGGGGCTGGACGAGCAGTACTTC.